These 13 T cell receptor beta chains originate from one sample sequenced in a study of cytomegalovirus exposure and HLA in healthy donors. TCRdb keeps only in-frame clones here, not all; method: immunoSEQ multiplex PCR. The data contain some 77,000 clones, roughly 94% of them singletons. Material: PBMCs. The receptors stem from a man aged 18 to 30 in good health and CMV-seropositive.

V is TRBV15 and J is TRBJ1-5; D ambiguous. Trimming took off 1 base at V and 7 bases at J, with 8 bases between the two ends. The germline gives CDR1 LNHNV, CDR2 YYDKDF (reference sequence). The CDR3 contains 13 residues. CDR3 in DNA: TGTGCCACCAGCAGAGGTCGGGGACAGCCCCAGCATTTT. Its translation is CATSRGRGQPQHF.

The gene calls are TRBV4-1 and TRBJ1-2, with D perhaps TRBD1 (6 bases). Germline CDR1 and CDR2: MGHRA and YSYEKL. V gave up 5 bases and J gave up 0 bases, with 19 bases separating them. The CDR3 contains 17 residues. The CDR3 here is CASSDAGRGGANYGYTF. The CDR3, as DNA: TGCGCCAGCAGCGACGCCGGAAGGGGGGGTGCTAACTATGGCTACACCTTC.

The chain joins TRBV28 to TRBJ2-7, with TRBD2 as a possible D gene (6 bases). This CDR3 region has 15 residues. Germline V CDR1 and CDR2: MDHEN, SYDVKM. V lost 4 bases and J 6 bases, leaving 19 bases between the germline ends. Here the CDR3 DNA reads TGTGCCAGCAGTTCCTCCCAACGGAGGGCCGGCGAGCAGTACTTC. Residues: CASSSSQRRAGEQYF. The full variable domain, rest sourced from reference TRBV28 and TRBJ2-7, is DVKVTQSSRYLVKRTGEKVFLECVQDMDHENMFWYRQDPGLGLRLIYFSYDVKMKEKGDIPEGYSVSREKKERFSLILESASTNQTSMYLCASSSSQRRAGEQYFGPGTRLTVT.

This chain joins TRBV7-3 and TRBJ1-2; D is possibly TRBD1 (5 bases). The CDR3 contains 13 residues. Trimming left V 5 bases short and J 2 bases short, with 9 bases between. CDR1 is SGHTA, CDR2 FQGTGA, per germline. Written as DNA, the CDR3 is TGTGCCAGCAGCCCAGGACACAACTATGGCTACACCTTC. This sequence encodes CASSPGHNYGYTF.

The chain employs TRBV19 and TRBJ2-7; 8 bases fit TRBD1. CDR1 LNHDA and CDR2 SQIVND come from the germline V gene (reference sequence). The J segment lost 2 bases and the V segment lost 4 bases, leaving 7 bases of the junction unmatched. The CDR3 totals 15 residues. This chain's CDR3 is CASSRAGQGAYEQYF. CDR3 in DNA: TGTGCCAGTAGTAGGGCTGGACAGGGTGCCTACGAGCAGTACTTC.

The genes are TRBV19 and TRBJ2-7, with TRBD1 matching over 11 bases. Germline assignment: CDR1 LNHDA and CDR2 SQIVND (reference sequence). This CDR3 spans 14 amino acids. The trim removed 5 bases at V and 3 bases at J, leaving 3 bases unmatched. CDR3: CASSVGQGVYEQYF. The CDR3 bases are TGTGCCAGTAGTGTGGGACAGGGGGTCTACGAGCAGTACTTC.

This chain uses TRBV7-9 with TRBJ2-3; D gene ambiguous. V lost 5 bases and J lost 4, with 16 bases in between. The germline gives CDR1 SEHNR, CDR2 FQNEAQ (reference sequence). This CDR3 has 15 residues. As DNA, the CDR3 is TGTGCCAGCAGCCCTCTTGTGTCAAGCGCAGATACGCAGTATTTT. Amino acids: CASSPLVSSADTQYF.

The chain combines TRBV28 with TRBJ2-3; tentatively, D is TRBD2 (6 bases). Germline V gives CDR1 MDHEN, CDR2 SYDVKM. The CDR3 runs 15 residues. Trimming shortened V by 3 bases and J by 4 bases, and 14 bases separated the two germline ends. The CDR3 bases are TGTGCCAGCAGTTTGGCTGCTAGCGAGGCAGATACGCAGTATTTT. This encodes CASSLAASEADTQYF.

The rearrangement links TRBV7-9 to TRBJ2-7; 13 bases line up with TRBD2. The CDR3 is 15 residues long. Looked up from germline, CDR1 is SEHNR and CDR2 is FQNEAQ (reference sequence). Germline trimming cut 5 bases from V and 4 bases from J; bases unmatched to any gene: 5. Here the CDR3 DNA reads TGTGCCAGCAGCCCGGGACTAGCGGGAAAATACGAGCAGTACTTC. Protein sequence: CASSPGLAGKYEQYF.

The chain links TRBV25-1 to TRBJ2-2, with D possibly being TRBD1 (5 bases). The CDR3 has 15 amino acids. Between the trimmed V and J ends, which lost 4 bases and 1 base, there was a span of 10 bases. Germline V gene lookup returns CDR1 MGHDK and CDR2 SYGVNS. Here the CDR3 DNA reads TGTGCCAGCAGTGCCGCGCAGGGGAACACCGGGGAGCTGTTTTTT. Translating it yields CASSAAQGNTGELFF.

The chain employs TRBV28 and TRBJ2-4, with 8 bases fitting TRBD2. The J segment lost 0 bases and the V segment lost 11 bases, leaving 3 bases of the junction unmatched. Germline lookup yields CDR1 MDHEN and CDR2 SYDVKM. CDR3 size: 13 residues. As DNA, the CDR3 is TGTGCCTCCGGGGGGGAAGCCAAAAACATTCAGTACTTC. It is translated as CASGGEAKNIQYF.

The chain combines TRBV2 with TRBJ2-1; 7 nucleotides line up with TRBD1. The germline CDR1 and CDR2 sequences are SNHLY and FYNNEI. This CDR3 has 15 residues. J was trimmed by 1 base and V by 8 bases; bases with no gene match: 8. As DNA, the CDR3 is TGTGCCAGCGGACCGGGACAGCCGTCCTACAATGAGCAGTTCTTC. It translates to CASGPGQPSYNEQFF.

The CDR3 DNA reads as TGTGCCAGCAGTTACCAGGGACAGATCAGCAATCAGCCCCAGCATTTT. The encoded protein is CASSYQGQISNQPQHF. This chain links TRBV6-6 with TRBJ1-5, with 7 nucleotides matching TRBD1. Germline CDR1 reads MNHNY; CDR2 reads SVGAGI (reference sequence). The CDR3 is 16 amino acids. V shed 2 bases and J 1 base; nucleotides not matched to a gene: 5.